The 21 T cell receptor beta chains reported below all come from one sample, sequenced in a study of vaccination and CD4 T cells after COVID-19. Stated treatment: 10-day PBMC culture with coronavirus spike peptide pools or control peptides (ViraFEST assay). Their cognate antigens are unknown. The Oncomine TCR Beta short-read assay was what sequenced the DNA obtained from cultured CD4+ T cells. TCRdb used MiXCR to reprocess the PCR reads, holding one entry per CDR3 protein. This sample carries more than 13,000 distinct CDR3 sequences, around 30% of them seen once, and the ten largest clones take roughly 15%. The specimen sequenced was cultured CD4+ T cells from blood. These receptor sequences come from a human donor with COVID-19.

The chain employs TRBV10-3 and TRBJ1-1, with 7 bases lining up with TRBD1. Germline-derived CDR1 and CDR2 are ENHRY and SYGVKD. The trim removed 5 bases at V and 4 bases at J, leaving 10 bases unmatched. The CDR3 runs to 15 residues. CDR3 protein: CAISSTNRGGTEAFF. The DNA for the CDR3 is TGTGCCATCAGTTCTACTAACAGGGGCGGCACTGAAGCTTTCTTT.

The rearrangement joins TRBV4-1 to TRBJ1-3, with TRBD1 as a possible D gene (6 bases). Per germline, CDR1 MGHRA and CDR2 YSYEKL. This CDR3 has 16 amino acids. V dropped 1 base and J dropped 4 bases, with 14 bases sitting between them. CDR3 amino acids: CASSQGALGAGNTIYF. DNA for the CDR3: TGCGCCAGCAGCCAAGGGGCGCTGGGGGCGGGAAACACCATATATTTT.

CDR3 DNA: TGTGCCAGCAGCCCTCTAAGCTCTGGGGCCAACGTCCTGACTTTC. This sequence encodes CASSPLSSGANVLTF. The chain joins TRBV27 to TRBJ2-6; no definite D call. V was pared by 6 bases and J by 0 bases, with 9 bases between. The CDR3 is 15 amino acids. The germline CDR1 and CDR2 sequences are MNHEY and SMNVEV (reference sequence).

In the case of this clonotype: At one end the junction does not follow the germline gene, possibly because of a read error. The gene calls are TRBV10-1 and TRBJ2-3; D gene ambiguous. This CDR3 comprises 8 residues. Germline V gene sequence: CDR1 WNHNN, CDR2 SYGVQD (reference sequence). CDR3 in amino acids: CANGPKGF. For the CDR3, the DNA is TGCGCCAACGGGCCGAAAGGTTTT.

This clonotype was seen only a few times. The rearrangement links TRBV6-1 to TRBJ2-7; 8 positions agree with TRBD1. The CDR3 sequence is 13 residues long. The V gene end was trimmed by 5 bases and the J gene end by 4 bases; junction bases not matched to a gene: 4. Germline V lookup: CDR1 MNHNS, CDR2 SASEGT. CDR3 protein: CASSRQGLYEQYF. DNA of the CDR3: TGTGCCAGCAGTAGACAGGGGTTGTACGAGCAGTACTTC.

CDR3 residues: CASSIRERQGVGYEQYF. CDR3 DNA sequence: TGTGCCAGCAGTATCCGGGAACGGCAGGGTGTGGGATACGAGCAGTACTTC. J is TRBJ2-7 and V is TRBV27; D is perhaps TRBD1 or TRBD2 (5 bases each). V lost 5 bases, J lost 4 bases, and 24 bases lay in between. In germline, CDR1 is MNHEY, CDR2 SMNVEV (reference sequence). This CDR3 comprises 17 residues.

This clonotype showed up just once. This rearrangement joins TRBV4-1 to TRBJ2-5, with TRBD1 matching over 8 bases. Losses at the gene ends were 1 base for V and 2 bases for J; bases not matched to a gene: 9. CDR3 size: 17 residues. The germline gives CDR1 MGHRA, CDR2 YSYEKL. The CDR3: CASSQAVRRGPQETQYF. The CDR3 nucleotides are TGCGCCAGCAGCCAAGCGGTTCGCAGGGGGCCACAAGAGACCCAGTACTTC.

This clonotype showed up just a few times. The chain uses TRBV7-2 and TRBJ1-3; weak D call: TRBD1 (5 bases). V was trimmed by 1 base and J by 2 bases, leaving 15 bases between them. Per the germline V gene, CDR1 is SGHTA and CDR2 is FQGNSA. The CDR3 sequence is 17 residues long. CDR3 residues: CASSLVSPREAGNTIYF. CDR3 coding DNA: TGTGCCAGCAGCTTAGTCTCCCCCAGGGAGGCTGGAAACACCATATATTTT.

The chain joins TRBV20-1 to TRBJ1-6; no definite D call. From germline, CDR1 is DFQATT and CDR2 SNEGSKA (reference sequence). The CDR3 extends over 15 amino acids. Trimming removed 0 bases from V and 7 bases from J, with 13 bases in between. CDR3 in amino acids: CSARDGGVVNSPLHF. The CDR3 DNA follows: TGCAGTGCTAGAGATGGCGGGGTGGTCAATTCACCCCTCCACTTT.

The chain employs TRBV4-2 and TRBJ2-5; maybe TRBD2 (5 bases). The CDR3 runs 16 residues. The germline V gene encodes CDR1 LGHNA and CDR2 YNFKEQ. Trimming shortened V by 0 bases and J by 5 bases, and 16 bases separated the two germline ends. Here the CDR3 DNA reads TGTGCCAGCAGCCAAGATGGAGCACTAGTGGGCGAGACCCAGTACTTC. Its translation: CASSQDGALVGETQYF.

This clonotype has just a few counts. The chain is built from TRBV6-5 and TRBJ1-6, with a weak D call TRBD1 (5 bases). The V end lost 0 bases, the J end lost 7 bases, and 10 bases lay between the germline ends. CDR1 is MNHEY and CDR2 is SVGAGI in the germline V gene. The CDR3 runs 15 residues. The CDR3 is CASSYSRGYNSPLHF. CDR3 DNA: TGTGCCAGCAGTTACTCACGGGGGTACAATTCACCCCTCCACTTT.

The CDR3 region has the DNA TGTGCCAGCAGTTCAACTAGCGGGGCCTACGAGCAGTACTTC. Its protein is CASSSTSGAYEQYF. The chain joins TRBV12-3 or TRBV12-4 to TRBJ2-7; 10 nucleotides agree with TRBD2. Trimming cost V 4 bases and J 2 bases; bases outside gene matches: 2. This CDR3 spans 14 amino acids.

The sample holds a few counts of this clonotype. The chain has TRBV7-9 and TRBJ1-1, with D perhaps matching TRBD1 (5 bases). This CDR3 has 11 amino acids. In germline, CDR1 is SEHNR, CDR2 FQNEAQ (reference sequence). V shed 6 bases and J shed 7 bases, with 9 bases lying between them. The CDR3 DNA follows: TGTGCCAGCAGAGAGGGGATTGAAGCTTTCTTT. Translated, it gives CASREGIEAFF.

This clonotype was observed a few times. This rearrangement joins TRBV20-1 to TRBJ2-7; D remains unclear. The germline CDR1 and CDR2 sequences are DFQATT and SNEGSKA (reference sequence). Between the trimmed V and J ends, which lost 6 bases and 0 bases, there was a span of 9 bases. The CDR3 length is 12 residues. The CDR3 loop is CSALLSSYEQYF. CDR3 DNA sequence: TGCAGTGCCCTATTAAGCTCCTACGAGCAGTACTTC.

Only a few counts were recorded for this clonotype. CDR3 DNA sequence: TGTGCCAGCAGTCCCCCCAGCGCCTACGAGCAGTACTTC. It encodes CASSPPSAYEQYF. The rearrangement links TRBV28 to TRBJ2-7; D is unclear. Germline V gene data show CDR1 as MDHEN and CDR2 as SYDVKM. V lost 5 bases and J 2 bases, leaving 10 bases between the germline ends. This CDR3 contains 13 residues.

V and J are TRBV7-8 and TRBJ1-2; weak D call: TRBD1 (5 bases). This CDR3 has 17 amino acids. Trimming pared 1 base from V and 0 bases from J, leaving 15 bases between. Per germline, CDR1 SGHVS and CDR2 FQNEAQ. This CDR3 reads CASSLVSGRGTNYGYTF. The CDR3 DNA follows: TGTGCCAGCAGCTTAGTCTCAGGGAGAGGAACTAACTATGGCTACACCTTC. The entire variable domain, with the rest obtained from reference TRBV7-8 and TRBJ1-2, is as follows: GAGVSQSPRYKVAKRGQDVALRCDPISGHVSLFWYQQALGQGPEFLTYFQNEAQLDKSGLPSDRFFAERPEGSVSTLKIQRTQQEDSAVYLCASSLVSGRGTNYGYTFGSGTRLTVV.

CDR3 region: CASSDLDGSGNTIYF. As DNA, the CDR3 is TGTGCCAGCAGTGATCTCGACGGCTCTGGAAACACCATATATTTT. The chain joins TRBV6-1 to TRBJ1-3; D gene ambiguous. Germline assignment: CDR1 MNHNS and CDR2 SASEGT. With 3 bases removed from V and 0 bases from J, the gap between germline ends came to 9 bases. The CDR3 runs 15 residues.

This clonotype showed up just once. V and J are TRBV12-3 or TRBV12-4 and TRBJ1-4; D remains unclear. The CDR3 spans 13 residues. V shed 8 bases and J shed 3 bases, with 10 bases lying between them. Here the CDR3 reads CASGVRANEKLFF. The CDR3 DNA reads TGTGCCAGCGGGGTCAGAGCTAATGAAAAACTGTTTTTT.

This clonotype was picked up a small number of times. The chain employs TRBV19 and TRBJ2-1, with 12 bases that match TRBD2. V shed 4 bases, J shed 9 bases, and the junction held 10 bases outside the gene matches. The CDR3 length is 16 residues. Germline V lookup: CDR1 LNHDA, CDR2 SQIVND (reference sequence). The DNA of the CDR3 is TGTGCCAGTAGTAGGCTAGCGGGGGGGCTTACGATTGAGCAGTTCTTC. Translation: CASSRLAGGLTIEQFF.

This clonotype was seen only a few times. The chain employs TRBV6-2 or TRBV6-3 and TRBJ1-1; 7 positions match TRBD1. This CDR3 is 13 amino acids long. CDR1 and CDR2 from the germline V gene are MNHEY and SVGEGT. Losses at the gene ends were 6 bases for V and 5 bases for J; bases not matched to a gene: 6. CDR3 coding DNA: TGTGCCAGCAGACGACAGGGAGGGACTGAAGCTTTCTTT. Protein product: CASRRQGGTEAFF.

The rearrangement uses TRBV2 and TRBJ1-5; D possibly corresponds to TRBD1 (5 bases). Trimming removed 3 bases at V and 4 bases at J, with 10 bases between. The CDR3 has 14 residues. The germline CDR1 and CDR2 sequences are SNHLY and FYNNEI. CDR3 sequence (DNA): TGTGCCAGCAGTGACAGGGCAGTTAATCAGCCCCAGCATTTT. It codes for CASSDRAVNQPQHF.